Below, one TCR beta chain is given with its context. TCRdb's table, derived via immunoSEQ multiplex PCR, lists solely in-frame clones and lacks some. The table shows 180,000 or so clones, with around nine tenths occurring only once. This sample is part of a study of blood T cell repertoires in COVID-19. From germline, CDR1 is LGHNA and CDR2 YSLEER. Trimming cost V 1 base and J 7 bases, with 11 bases left between them. This CDR3 is built from 15 residues. The clonotype comes from a man in his 70s with acute or convalescent COVID-19. The rearrangement uses TRBV4-3 and TRBJ1-6, with TRBD1 as a possible D gene (5 bases). The sample taken for sequencing was peripheral blood. The CDR3 loop reads CASSQGAGKNSPLHF. CDR3 sequence (DNA): TGCGCCAGCAGCCAAGGGGCAGGGAAAAATTCACCCCTCCACTTT.